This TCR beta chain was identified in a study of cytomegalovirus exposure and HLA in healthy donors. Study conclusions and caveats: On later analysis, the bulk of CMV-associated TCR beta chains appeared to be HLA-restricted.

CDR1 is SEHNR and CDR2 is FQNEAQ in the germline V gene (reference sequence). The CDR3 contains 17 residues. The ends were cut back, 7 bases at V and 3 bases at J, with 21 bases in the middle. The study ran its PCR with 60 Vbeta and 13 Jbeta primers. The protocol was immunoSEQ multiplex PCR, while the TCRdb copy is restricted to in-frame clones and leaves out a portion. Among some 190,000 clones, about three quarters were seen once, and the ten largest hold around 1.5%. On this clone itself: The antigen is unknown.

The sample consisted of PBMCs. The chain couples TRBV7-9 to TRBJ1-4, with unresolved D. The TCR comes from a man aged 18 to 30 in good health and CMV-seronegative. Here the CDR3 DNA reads TGTGCCAGCACCCCCAAAATCGGGGTACAGCCTAATGAAAAACTGTTTTTT. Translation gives CASTPKIGVQPNEKLFF.